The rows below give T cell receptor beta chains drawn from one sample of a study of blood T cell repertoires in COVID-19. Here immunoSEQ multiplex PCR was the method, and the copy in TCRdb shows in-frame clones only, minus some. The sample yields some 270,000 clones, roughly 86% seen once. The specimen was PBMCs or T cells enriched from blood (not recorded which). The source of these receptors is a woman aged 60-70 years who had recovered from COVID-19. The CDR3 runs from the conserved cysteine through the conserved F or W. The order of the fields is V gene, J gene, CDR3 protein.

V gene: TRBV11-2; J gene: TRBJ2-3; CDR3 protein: CASRAGGLAGALDTQYF
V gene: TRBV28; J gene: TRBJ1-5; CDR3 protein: CASSPSGQPQHF
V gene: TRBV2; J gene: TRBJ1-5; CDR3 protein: CARRTGDLQPQHF
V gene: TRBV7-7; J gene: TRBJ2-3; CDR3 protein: CASSSGLAGDTQYF
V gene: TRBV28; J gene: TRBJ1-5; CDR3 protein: CASSLGGVGQPQHF
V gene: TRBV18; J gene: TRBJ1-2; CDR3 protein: CASSPFTDYGYTF
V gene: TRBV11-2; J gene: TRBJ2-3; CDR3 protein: CASSLTTSGGAYGRDTQYF
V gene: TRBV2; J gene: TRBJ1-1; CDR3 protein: CASSAFTEAFF
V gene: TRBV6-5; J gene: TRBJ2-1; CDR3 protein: CAVLTSGTSHNEQFF
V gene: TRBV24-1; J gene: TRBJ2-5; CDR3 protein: CATSDQTVPGTQYF
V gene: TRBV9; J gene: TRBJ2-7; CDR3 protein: CASRGDSYEQYF
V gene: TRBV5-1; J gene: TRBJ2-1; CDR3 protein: CASNPPGQSSYNEQFF
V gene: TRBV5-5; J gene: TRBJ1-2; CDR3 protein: CASSLLQGGGYTF
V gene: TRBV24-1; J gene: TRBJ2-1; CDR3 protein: CATSDPGGNASNEQFF
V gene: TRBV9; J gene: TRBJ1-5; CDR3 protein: CASSVGVQGGSNQPQHF
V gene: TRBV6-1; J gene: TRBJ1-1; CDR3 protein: CASSEFTGEISTEAFF
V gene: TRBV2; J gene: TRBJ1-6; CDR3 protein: CASSEGILGGNSPLHF
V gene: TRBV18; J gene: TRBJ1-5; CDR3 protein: CASSPDGNQPQHF
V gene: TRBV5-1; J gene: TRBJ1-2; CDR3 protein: CASRSTGRHRGYTF
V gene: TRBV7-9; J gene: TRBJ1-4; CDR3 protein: CASRALAGTGQTLFF
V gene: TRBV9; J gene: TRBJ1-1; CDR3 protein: CASSSGGRTEAFF
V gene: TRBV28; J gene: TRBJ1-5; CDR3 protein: CASSLSGLVNQPQHF
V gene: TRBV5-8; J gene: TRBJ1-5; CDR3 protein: CASSLGQGSINQPQHF
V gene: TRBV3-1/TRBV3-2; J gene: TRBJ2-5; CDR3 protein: CASSQAGREETQYF
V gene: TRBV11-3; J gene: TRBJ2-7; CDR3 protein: CARPQGETSRFYEQYF
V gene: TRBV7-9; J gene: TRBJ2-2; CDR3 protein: CASSLVRDRGSGELFF
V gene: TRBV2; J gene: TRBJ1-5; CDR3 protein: CASKGQGHNQPQHF
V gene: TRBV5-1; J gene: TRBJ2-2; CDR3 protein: CASSSRAGDTGELFF
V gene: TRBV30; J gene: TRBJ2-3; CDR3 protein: CAWAPGDTQYF
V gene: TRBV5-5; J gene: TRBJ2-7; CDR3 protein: CASSNPSGSSYEQYF
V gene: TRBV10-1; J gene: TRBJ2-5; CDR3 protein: CASSDQRGGRETQYF
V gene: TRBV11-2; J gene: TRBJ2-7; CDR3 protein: CASSWIREDEQYF
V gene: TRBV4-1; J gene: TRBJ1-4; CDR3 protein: CASSQDGRIANEKLFF
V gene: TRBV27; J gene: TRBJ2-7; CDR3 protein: CASSLFSSGSLYEQYF
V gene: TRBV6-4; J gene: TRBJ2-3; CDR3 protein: CASRRGFYSTDTQYF
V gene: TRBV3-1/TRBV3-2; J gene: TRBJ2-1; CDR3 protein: CASSQVSARTYNEQFF
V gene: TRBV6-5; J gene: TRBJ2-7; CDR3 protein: CASSSPRLESNEQYF
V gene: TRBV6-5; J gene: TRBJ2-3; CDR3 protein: CASRPWQADTQYF
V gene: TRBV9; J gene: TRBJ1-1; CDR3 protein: CASSPRNTEAFF
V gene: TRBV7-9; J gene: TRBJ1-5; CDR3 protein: CASSLDREGGQPQHF
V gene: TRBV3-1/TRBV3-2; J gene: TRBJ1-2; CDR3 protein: CASSQGVIGYTF
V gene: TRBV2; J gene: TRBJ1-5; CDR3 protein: CASNQDPGTGGDQPQHF
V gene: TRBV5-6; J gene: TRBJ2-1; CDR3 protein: CASSLAGLARINEQFF
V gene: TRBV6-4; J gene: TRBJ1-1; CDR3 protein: CASNPPRLPRDRNTEAFF
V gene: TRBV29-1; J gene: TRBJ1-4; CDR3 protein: CSVSTVYGKLFF
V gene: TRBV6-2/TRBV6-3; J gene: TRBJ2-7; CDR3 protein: CASSYETLAGPTGEQYF